This T cell receptor beta chain was documented in a study of type 1 and type 2 diabetes patients. Study-level information: T cells were magnetically sorted from PBMCs as CD4+ or CD8+ subsets.

PCR was run on genomic DNA. Multiplex PCR with 30 forward and 13 reverse primers amplified the TCR beta CDR3. TCRdb passed the multiplex PCR reads through MiXCR, listing each CDR3 protein once. The table lists 250,000 or so distinct CDR3 sequences, 45% to 60% of them singletons, with approximately 15% in the top ten. This CDR3 region has 12 residues. Germline CDR1 reads MNHNS; CDR2 reads SASEGT. The ends were cut back, 0 bases at V and 10 bases at J, with 7 bases in the middle. Material for sequencing was peripheral blood mononuclear cells (PBMCs). The chain recombines TRBV6-1 with TRBJ2-1; D is tentatively TRBD1 or TRBD2 (6 bases each). The receptor's source is a man between 18 and 35 years old with type 2 diabetes. The CDR3: CASSEAGGEQFF. CDR3 nucleotide sequence: TGTGCCAGCAGTGAAGCCGGGGGCGAGCAGTTCTTC.